This record looks at one T cell receptor (beta chain) sequence and its context. Sequenced by immunoSEQ multiplex PCR; TCRdb stores in-frame clones only, minus some. The sample shows about 200,000 clones, around nine tenths of them seen only once. This sample was taken from a study of blood T cell repertoires in COVID-19. Per the germline V gene, CDR1 is SGHNT and CDR2 is YYREEE (reference sequence). V was trimmed by 4 bases and J by 9 bases, leaving 11 bases between them. This CDR3 is built from 12 residues. This sequence was found in a man aged 45-60 years with COVID-19, enrolled during active disease. The chain combines TRBV5-4 with TRBJ2-1; the D gene is possibly TRBD2 (6 bases). The sequenced sample was peripheral blood. This CDR3 is CASSPYGGEQFF. The CDR3, as DNA: TGTGCCAGCAGCCCGTACGGGGGTGAGCAGTTCTTC.